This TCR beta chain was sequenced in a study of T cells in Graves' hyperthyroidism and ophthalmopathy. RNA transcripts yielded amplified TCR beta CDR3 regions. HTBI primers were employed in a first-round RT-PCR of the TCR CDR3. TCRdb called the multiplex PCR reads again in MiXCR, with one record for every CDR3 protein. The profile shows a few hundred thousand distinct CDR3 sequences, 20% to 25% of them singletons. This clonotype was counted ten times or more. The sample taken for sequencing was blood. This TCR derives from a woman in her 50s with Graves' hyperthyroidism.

CDR3 bases: TGTGCCAGCAGCTCGACAGGAGCAGACTACGAGCAGTACTTC. This encodes CASSSTGADYEQYF. V gene TRBV7-9 combines with J gene TRBJ2-7; D is perhaps TRBD1 (6 bases). This CDR3 has 14 amino acids. The germline gives CDR1 SEHNR, CDR2 FQNEAQ (reference sequence). V lost 4 bases, J lost 3 bases, and 13 bases lay in between.